The 10 T cell receptor beta chains in this list originate from one sample, sequenced in a study of T cells in Graves' hyperthyroidism and ophthalmopathy. TCR beta CDR3 regions were amplified from RNA. First-round RT-PCR of the TCR CDR3 relied on the HTBI primer set. TCRdb passed the multiplex PCR reads through MiXCR, listing each CDR3 protein once. Of 750,000 to 950,000 distinct CDR3 sequences listed, roughly 40% are singletons. The sequenced sample was blood. The receptors shown here come from a man between 18 and 29 years old with Graves' hyperthyroidism.

The table lists this clonotype with a few counts. The J gene is TRBJ2-5, the V gene TRBV7-9; the D gene could be TRBD1 or TRBD2 (5 bases each). Germline CDR1 and CDR2: SEHNR and FQNEAQ (reference sequence). Trimming took 7 bases from V and 4 from J, leaving 16 bases between them. The CDR3 contains 14 residues. The CDR3 loop is CASTTSTGRETQYF. The DNA for the CDR3 is TGTGCCAGCACCACGTCCACGGGGCGAGAGACCCAGTACTTC.

This rearrangement joins TRBV3-1 to TRBJ2-5; unclear D gene. The V gene lost 4 bases and the J gene lost 2 bases, with 14 bases spanning the gap. Germline-derived CDR1 and CDR2 are LGHDT and YNNKEL (reference sequence). CDR3 size: 15 residues. The CDR3, as DNA: TGTGCCAGCAGCCCGGGTTGGACGGCACAAGAGACCCAGTACTTC. Residues: CASSPGWTAQETQYF.

Notes on this clonotype: This sequence may be a read error, since a much larger clone differs from it by one base. The CDR3: CASSQDRAGNTTYF. CDR3 nucleotides: TGTGCCAGCAGCCAGGACAGGGCTGGAAACACCACATATTTT. The chain combines TRBV2 with TRBJ1-3; 8 nucleotides match TRBD1. The CDR3 sequence is 14 residues long. Germline CDR1 and CDR2: SNHLY and FYNNEI.

This clonotype was seen a handful of times. The chain uses TRBV12-3 or TRBV12-4 and TRBJ2-7, with 7 bases aligning to TRBD1. The ends lost 5 bases at V and 4 bases at J; junction bases unmatched: 8. This CDR3 is 14 amino acids long. The chain's CDR3 is CASSIRDRLYEQYF. CDR3 DNA sequence: TGTGCCAGCAGTATCCGGGACAGACTTTACGAGCAGTACTTC.

This clonotype has at least ten counts. V is TRBV20-1 and J is TRBJ2-2, with 11 bases identical to TRBD2. Germline values: CDR1 DFQATT, CDR2 SNEGSKA (reference sequence). The CDR3 loop spans 13 amino acids. The CDR3 is CSAPGLADGELFF. For the CDR3, the DNA is TGCAGCGCACCGGGACTAGCGGACGGGGAGCTGTTTTTT.

The chain carries TRBV29-1 and TRBJ1-1; 10 bases fit TRBD1. This CDR3 spans 13 amino acids. From germline, CDR1 is SQVTM and CDR2 ANQGSEA. Trimming took 5 bases from V and 4 from J; bases not matched to a gene: 4. The CDR3 DNA follows: TGCAGCGTTATGGGACAGGGGTTCACTGAAGCTTTCTTT. Residues: CSVMGQGFTEAFF.

This clonotype was seen repeatedly, ten times or more. V and J are TRBV9 and TRBJ2-7, with TRBD2 as a possible D gene (7 bases). Germline V gene sequence: CDR1 SGDLS, CDR2 YYNGEE. The CDR3 has 14 amino acids. V shed 0 bases and J shed 5 bases, with 12 bases lying between them. In DNA form, the CDR3 reads TGTGCCAGCAGCGTAGGCGGAGGGGGGGACGAGCAGTACTTC. Amino acid sequence: CASSVGGGGDEQYF.

This clonotype was seen repeatedly, ten times or more. The chain employs TRBV10-2 and TRBJ1-1; D possibly corresponds to TRBD1 (6 bases). There are 14 residues in the CDR3. Germline V CDR1 and CDR2: WSHSY, SAAADI. The ends were cut back, 6 bases at V and 1 base at J, with 12 bases in the middle. CDR3 region: CASSPGTRNTEAFF. In DNA, the CDR3 is TGCGCCAGCAGCCCAGGGACAAGGAACACTGAAGCTTTCTTT.

This clonotype turned up a few times. V gene TRBV5-1 combines with J gene TRBJ1-2; no clear D. The CDR3 totals 14 residues. Trimming stripped 4 bases from V and 1 base from J, with 11 bases between. Germline assignment: CDR1 SGHRS and CDR2 YFSETQ. The CDR3 DNA reads as TGCGCCAGCAGCACCCAAACCAATAACTATGGCTACACCTTC. Protein: CASSTQTNNYGYTF.

The chain uses TRBV5-1 and TRBJ2-2; no clear D. V lost 2 bases, J lost 5 bases, and 7 bases lay in between. The length of the CDR3 is 13 residues. Germline V lookup: CDR1 SGHRS, CDR2 YFSETQ. The CDR3 is CASSFQDTGELFF. For the CDR3, the DNA is TGCGCCAGCAGCTTTCAGGATACCGGGGAGCTGTTTTTT.